These 24 T cell receptor beta chains originate from one sample sequenced in a study of tumor-infiltrating lymphocytes in primary liver carcinoma. Unsorted bulk tissue, roughly 19-33 mg of it, served as the source for co-extraction of RNA and DNA. Total RNA (around 0.45 ug) served as template for TCR beta cDNA synthesis primed by a constant-region primer. Three nested multiplex PCR rounds of slightly modified ARM-PCR generated TCR beta libraries. A C-beta reverse primer was combined with TRBV1-TRBV30 forward primers in the first two PCR rounds, and each round had roughly 11 cycles. Using its own MiXCR run on the multiplex PCR reads, TCRdb lists one record per CDR3 protein. Here the sample spans fewer than 200,000 distinct CDR3 sequences, approximately 86% being singletons. Material: tumor tissue from primary liver carcinoma. The receptors stem from a man between 35 and 55 years old with primary liver carcinoma and hepatitis B virus infection.

Turning to this clonotype: Given the absence of the conserved phenylalanine or tryptophan at the CDR3 end, a read error is likely. The DNA is left out, because the CDR3 cannot be placed on it with certainty; the CDR3 is given as TCRdb lists it. V and J are TRBV11-2 and TRBJ1-2; TRBD1, the table's D call, was not compared with the DNA. The CDR3 contains 13 residues when both ends are counted. Germline CDR1 is SGHAT and CDR2 is FQNNGV. The CDR3 sequence: CASSLYETGFITI.

On this clonotype: One end of the junction fails to match germline, which may point to a read error. The chain joins TRBV11-2 to TRBJ1-6; D call uncertain. There are 13 residues in the CDR3. Germline CDR1 is SGHAT and CDR2 is FQNNGV. CDR3 in DNA: TGTGCCAGTGCCGGGATGAGGAATTCACCCCTCAACTTT. Amino acid sequence: CASAGMRNSPLNF.

Notes on this clonotype: Germline and junction disagree at one end, which may indicate a read error. The gene calls are TRBV4-3 and TRBJ1-6; D possibly corresponds to TRBD1 (6 bases). There are 15 residues in the CDR3. Germline V CDR1 and CDR2: LGHNA, YSLEER. The CDR3 protein is CASGQGQFYNSLLHF. The DNA of the CDR3 is TGCGCCAGCGGCCAAGGACAGTTCTATAATTCACTCCTCCACTTT.

As concerns this clonotype: No conserved phenylalanine or tryptophan ends this CDR3, so it is likely a read error. The CDR3: CASNMTGNYGYTV. The DNA of the CDR3 is TGTGCCAGCAATATGACAGGGAACTATGGCTACACCGTC. J is TRBJ1-2 and V is TRBV12-3 or TRBV12-4, with 7 bases fitting TRBD1. Trimming removed 7 bases from V and 2 bases from J; junction bases left unmatched: 4. There are 13 residues in the CDR3.

As to this clonotype: Just one base apart from a much larger clone, this may be a read error. The V call is TRBV28, the J call TRBJ1-1; D possibly corresponds to TRBD1 (5 bases). V gave up 6 bases and J gave up 4 bases, with 18 bases separating them. The CDR3 spans 15 residues. The germline V gene encodes CDR1 MDHEN and CDR2 SYDVKM. CDR3 sequence: CASSVDAGLGTEAFF. The DNA for the CDR3 is TGTGCCAGCAGCGTCGACGCAGGGCTGGGCACTGAAGCTTTCTTT.

About this clonotype: Given the absence of the conserved phenylalanine or tryptophan at the CDR3 end, a read error is likely. The rearrangement links TRBV11-1 to TRBJ1-1; tentative D call: TRBD1 (6 bases). The CDR3 contains 15 residues. In germline, CDR1 is SGHAT, CDR2 FQDESV (reference sequence). Written as DNA, the CDR3 is TGTGCCAGCAGCCTAGCAGGGGCTGGGAAGACTGAAGCTTTCTTA. Protein product: CASSLAGAGKTEAFL.

As to this clonotype: The junction and the germline gene differ at one end; a read error may be behind it. CDR3 region: CSAMTSGTATPYEKYF. The CDR3 bases are TGCAGCGCCATGACGTCTGGGACCGCCACTCCCTACGAGAAGTACTTC. The chain uses TRBV29-1 and TRBJ2-7; D is tentatively TRBD1 or TRBD2 (5 bases each). The length of the CDR3 is 16 residues. The germline V gene encodes CDR1 SQVTM and CDR2 ANQGSEA.

This chain joins TRBV11-2 and TRBJ2-5, with D possibly being TRBD1 (6 bases). CDR1 is SGHAT and CDR2 is FQNNGV in the germline V gene. This CDR3 has 15 amino acids. V was cut by 10 bases and J by 10 bases, with 28 bases left in between. Here the CDR3 DNA reads TGTGCCAACAGGCCCCGGTCAGCCCCAGGGGTGATCCAGTACTTC. The encoded protein is CANRPRSAPGVIQYF.

Written as DNA, the CDR3 is TGTGCCACCAGTCTCTCCTCCGGGGGCCTAGGGGGGGATACGCAGTATTTT. Its protein product is CATSLSSGGLGGDTQYF. V and J are TRBV11-3 and TRBJ2-3; D possibly uses TRBD1 or TRBD2 (6 bases each). V dropped 10 bases and J dropped 6 bases, with 29 bases sitting between them. This CDR3 contains 17 residues. Germline V gene data show CDR1 as SGHNT and CDR2 as YENEEA.

This chain links TRBV12-3 or TRBV12-4 with TRBJ2-3, with D maybe TRBD2 (5 bases). V lost 5 bases and J 6 bases, leaving 15 bases between the germline ends. The CDR3 spans 14 residues. CDR3 nucleotide sequence: TGTGCCAGCAGTCCCGTGACTATGCCTGATACGCAGTATTTT. Its translation is CASSPVTMPDTQYF.

Worth noting for this clonotype: At one end, the junction sequence differs from germline, possibly due to a read error. The chain carries TRBV4-2 and TRBJ2-1; D possibly corresponds to TRBD2 (6 bases). Germline V gene sequence: CDR1 LGHNA, CDR2 YNFKEQ. The CDR3 is made up of 15 amino acids. The DNA of the CDR3 is TGTGCCAGCAGCCAAGGAGGAGGGACTGGCAATGAGCAGTCCTTC. It specifies CASSQGGGTGNEQSF.

Comment on this clonotype: This may stem from a read error, because a much larger clone lies one nucleotide away. The V call is TRBV7-9, the J call TRBJ1-5, with unresolved D. CDR1 is SEHNR, CDR2 FQNEAQ, per germline (reference sequence). Trimming took 5 bases from V and 8 from J, leaving 13 bases between them. This CDR3 contains 13 residues. As DNA, the CDR3 is TGTGCCAGCAGCCCCGGAGACGATGAGCCCCAGCATTTT. It codes for CASSPGDDEPQHF.

Turning to this clonotype: The germline gene is not matched at one end of the junction; a read error may be the cause. V usage is TRBV4-3 and J usage is TRBJ2-1; 10 bases match TRBD2. Germline V CDR1 and CDR2: LGHNA, YSLEER. The CDR3 runs to 17 residues. DNA for the CDR3: TGCGCCAGCAGCCAGGACCTAGCGGGAGCTTCCTACAATGAGCAATCCTTC. It yields the protein CASSQDLAGASYNEQSF.

Remarks on this clonotype: Here the CDR3 omits its conserved ending phenylalanine or tryptophan, so a read error is the likely source. The V and J genes are TRBV11-1 and TRBJ2-7, with D maybe TRBD2 (6 bases). Trimming took 4 bases from V and 10 from J, leaving 17 bases between them. From germline, CDR1 is SGHAT and CDR2 FQDESV (reference sequence). CDR3 length: 13 residues. The CDR3 is CASSSSRGCDQYY. The CDR3, as DNA: TGTGCCAGCAGCTCCTCGCGGGGTTGCGATCAGTACTAC.

Turning to this clonotype: The junction departs from germline at one end; a sequencing error may be responsible. The J gene is TRBJ2-7, the V gene TRBV29-1; either TRBD1 or TRBD2 may fit D (5 bases each). The CDR3 length is 16 residues. Germline V gene data show CDR1 as SQVTM and CDR2 as ANQGSEA. The chain's CDR3 is CSSMTSGTGTPYDQYF. The CDR3 DNA follows: TGCAGCTCCATGACGTCTGGGACCGGCACTCCCTACGATCAGTACTTC.

This clonotype was detected only a few times. Being one base from a much bigger clone, this may be a read error. The V call is TRBV7-6, the J call TRBJ2-5, with D perhaps TRBD2 (5 bases). Germline V gives CDR1 SGHVS, CDR2 FNYEAQ. The CDR3 spans 12 residues. The CDR3 sequence is CTSSRSEGTQYF. CDR3 DNA sequence: TGTACCAGCAGCCGGTCTGAGGGGACCCAGTACTTC.

The V and J genes are TRBV29-1 and TRBJ2-7, with 8 bases lining up with TRBD2. Germline CDR1 and CDR2: SQVTM and ANQGSEA. The CDR3 loop spans 14 amino acids. This chain's CDR3 is CRVSGGGFLEEQYF. CDR3 nucleotide sequence: TGCAGAGTTTCGGGAGGGGGATTTCTCGAGGAGCAGTACTTC.

A single count supports this clonotype. The junction and the germline gene differ at one end; a read error may be behind it. This chain joins TRBV20-1 and TRBJ2-3, with D tentatively TRBD2 (5 bases). CDR1 is DFQATT, CDR2 SNEGSKA, per germline (reference sequence). This CDR3 spans 13 amino acids. CDR3: CTAPGRLTDTQYF. The CDR3 DNA follows: TGCACTGCTCCGGGAAGGCTAACAGATACGCAGTATTTT.

As to this clonotype: At one end, the junction sequence differs from germline, possibly due to a read error. The chain couples TRBV29-1 to TRBJ2-5; 13 nucleotides match TRBD2. The CDR3 is 15 amino acids. Germline CDR1 reads SQVTM; CDR2 reads ANQGSEA. CDR3 bases: TGCAGCGTTCGGACTAGCGGGAGTTGGGCTGAGACCGAGTACTTT. Its protein product is CSVRTSGSWAETEYF.

Notes on this clonotype: One end of the junction fails to match germline, which may point to a read error. The rearrangement joins TRBV29-1 to TRBJ2-1; D remains ambiguous. CDR3 length: 12 amino acids. The germline CDR1 and CDR2 sequences are SQVTM and ANQGSEA. This CDR3 is CSVESMGNEQFF. As DNA, the CDR3 is TGCAGCGTTGAGTCCATGGGGAATGAACAGTTCTTC.

To note about this clonotype: An end of the junction differs from the germline gene, which may be a read error. The chain links TRBV11-2 to TRBJ2-3; D not resolved. This CDR3 has 15 residues. Looked up from germline, CDR1 is SGHAT and CDR2 is FQNNGV. CDR3 sequence: CSSSLDSLGKDTQYF. The CDR3, as DNA: TGTTCCAGCAGCTTAGATTCTCTGGGTAAAGATACGCAGTATTTT.

Note on this clonotype: At one end the junction does not follow the germline gene, possibly because of a read error. The rearrangement uses TRBV12-3 or TRBV12-4 and TRBJ2-2; the match to TRBD2 covers 7 bases. The CDR3 length is 18 residues. The CDR3 DNA reads TGTGCCAGCAGTTTAATCACCGGGACTAACAGAATAACCGAGGAGCTGTTTTTT. This codes for CASSLITGTNRITEELFF.

The V call is TRBV11-2, the J call TRBJ2-3; maybe TRBD2 (5 bases). Deletions cut 2 bases from V and 15 bases from J, with 21 bases between. CDR1 is SGHAT, CDR2 FQNNGV, per germline. The CDR3 is 14 residues long. DNA of the CDR3: TGTGCCAGCAGCTTAAACCGACAAGAGGGTACGCTATATTTT. Translated, it gives CASSLNRQEGTLYF.

A note on this clonotype: An end of the junction does not agree with germline; a read error may underlie this. The J gene is TRBJ2-2, the V gene TRBV6-5, with TRBD2 identical over 9 bases. Germline assignment: CDR1 MNHEY and CDR2 SVGAGI. This CDR3 comprises 16 residues. CDR3 in DNA: TGTGCCAGCACTTACTTGATTAGCGGGAGACTCGGGGAGCTGTTTTTT. Amino acid sequence: CASTYLISGRLGELFF.